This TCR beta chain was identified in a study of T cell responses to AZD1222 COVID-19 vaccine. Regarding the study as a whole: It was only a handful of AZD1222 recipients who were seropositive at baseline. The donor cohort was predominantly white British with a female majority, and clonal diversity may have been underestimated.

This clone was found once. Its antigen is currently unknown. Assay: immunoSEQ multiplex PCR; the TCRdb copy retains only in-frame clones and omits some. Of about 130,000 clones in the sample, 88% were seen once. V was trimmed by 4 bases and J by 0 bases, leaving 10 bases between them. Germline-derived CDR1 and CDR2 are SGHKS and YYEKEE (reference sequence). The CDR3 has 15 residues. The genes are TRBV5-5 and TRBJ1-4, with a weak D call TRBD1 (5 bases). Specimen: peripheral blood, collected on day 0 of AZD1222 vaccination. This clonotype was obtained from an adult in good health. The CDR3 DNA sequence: TGTGCCAGCAGCATCGGACACTCAACTAATGAAAAACTGTTTTTT. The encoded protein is CASSIGHSTNEKLFF.